This T cell receptor (beta chain) was recovered during a study of human T cells and chemical hapten exposure. Documented time point: patch test 2, 6 weeks after DPC sensitization. Treatment given: therapeutic diphenylcyclopropenone sensitization with weekly scalp DPC. CDR3 length: 16 residues. In the original processing: Ranging from roughly 23,224 to 750,000, TCR counts per sample had a median value of 95,638. In TCRdb, the RACE reads were re-called with MiXCR into one record per CDR3 protein. These V and J calls are TCRdb output, not the study's own analysis. Here the sample spans around 69,000 distinct CDR3 sequences, 8.5% being singletons.

This sequence joins TRBV12-2 and TRBJ2-1; the table's D call of TRBD2 was not tested on the DNA. TRBV12-2 is noted as a pseudogene. This specimen consisted of whole blood, obtained in connection with sensitization to the hapten diphenylcyclopropenone (DPC). The clonotype comes from a woman in her 50s with alopecia areata. Some clones in this sample may be carry-over from other donors' samples. CDR3: CASRSALAGVYCEQFF. The CDR3 coding sequence is TGTGCAAGTCGCTCCGCACTAGCGGGGGTTTATTGTGAGCAGTTCTTC.